A selection of T cell receptor beta chains follows, all from one sample in a study of CD8 T cells in ankylosing spondylitis. A single record per CDR3 protein comes from TCRdb applying MiXCR to the 5' RACE reads. The data hold 300,000 to 400,000 distinct CDR3 sequences, with around 20% observed a single time. Sequencing used blood, either unsorted or a sorted T cell fraction (not recorded which). The receptor set was obtained from a male donor with ankylosing spondylitis. CDR3s include the opening cysteine and the closing phenylalanine or tryptophan. The order of the fields is V gene, J gene, clone size, CDR3 length, D gene, CDR3 protein, CDR3 DNA. The D gene is left open where the match is weak. The size of a clone is reported for some rows only, either as once, few or many, or as a class for expanded clones.

v_gene: TRBV20-1; j_gene: TRBJ2-5; abundance: .; len: 13; d_gene: TRBD1; CDR3aa: CSARGTAQETQYF; CDR3nt: TGCAGTGCTCGAGGGACAGCGCAAGAGACCCAGTACTTC
v_gene: TRBV12-3/TRBV12-4; j_gene: TRBJ2-1; abundance: many; len: 10; d_gene: .; CDR3aa: CASSIVEQFF; CDR3nt: TGTGCCAGCAGCATCGTAGAGCAGTTCTTC
v_gene: TRBV6-5; j_gene: TRBJ2-7; abundance: .; len: 15; d_gene: .; CDR3aa: CASSYSDDGGYEQYF; CDR3nt: TGTGCCAGCAGTTACTCTGACGACGGTGGGTACGAGCAGTACTTC
v_gene: TRBV29-1; j_gene: TRBJ2-3; abundance: .; len: 12; d_gene: .; CDR3aa: CSYHRDTDTQYF; CDR3nt: TGCAGCTATCACCGGGACACAGATACGCAGTATTTT
v_gene: TRBV10-3; j_gene: TRBJ2-7; abundance: few; len: 15; d_gene: TRBD2; CDR3aa: CAISGGLAVTLEQYF; CDR3nt: TGTGCCATCAGTGGGGGACTAGCGGTAACCCTCGAGCAGTACTTC
v_gene: TRBV20-1; j_gene: TRBJ1-5; abundance: few; len: 12; d_gene: .; CDR3aa: CSAVQGNQPQHF; CDR3nt: TGCAGTGCTGTTCAGGGCAATCAGCCCCAGCATTTT
v_gene: TRBV9; j_gene: TRBJ2-7; abundance: .; len: 17; d_gene: TRBD1; CDR3aa: CASSVTSGTGGPYEQYF; CDR3nt: TGTGCCAGCAGCGTCACGTCCGGGACAGGGGGCCCCTACGAGCAGTACTTC
v_gene: TRBV10-3; j_gene: TRBJ2-5; abundance: .; len: 13; d_gene: .; CDR3aa: CATTQAGEETQYF; CDR3nt: TGTGCCACCACCCAGGCAGGGGAAGAGACCCAGTACTTC
v_gene: TRBV5-5; j_gene: TRBJ2-7; abundance: few; len: 14; d_gene: .; CDR3aa: CASSLVLAPYEQYF; CDR3nt: TGTGCCAGCAGCTTGGTACTAGCACCCTACGAGCAGTACTTC
v_gene: TRBV29-1; j_gene: TRBJ1-4; abundance: .; len: 14; d_gene: .; CDR3aa: CSVWTPGPNEKLFF; CDR3nt: TGCAGCGTTTGGACCCCTGGGCCTAATGAAAAACTGTTTTTT
v_gene: TRBV27; j_gene: TRBJ1-5; abundance: .; len: 14; d_gene: .; CDR3aa: CASSFGPANQPQHF; CDR3nt: TGTGCCAGCAGCTTCGGCCCCGCGAATCAGCCCCAGCATTTT
v_gene: TRBV10-3; j_gene: TRBJ2-7; abundance: .; len: 16; d_gene: TRBD2; CDR3aa: CAISETSGLYSYEQYF; CDR3nt: TGTGCCATCAGCGAGACTAGCGGACTTTACTCCTACGAGCAGTACTTC
v_gene: TRBV10-3; j_gene: TRBJ2-2; abundance: .; len: 14; d_gene: .; CDR3aa: CAISESTQGGELFF; CDR3nt: TGTGCCATCAGTGAGTCGACTCAAGGCGGGGAGCTGTTTTTT
v_gene: TRBV10-3; j_gene: TRBJ2-3; abundance: .; len: 16; d_gene: .; CDR3aa: CAVSYRDRVSTDTQYF; CDR3nt: TGTGCCGTCAGTTACAGGGATCGAGTTAGCACAGATACGCAGTATTTT
v_gene: TRBV12-3/TRBV12-4; j_gene: TRBJ1-2; abundance: .; len: 16; d_gene: TRBD1; CDR3aa: CASRRTGTGVDYGYTF; CDR3nt: TGTGCCAGCAGAAGAACCGGGACAGGAGTTGACTATGGCTACACCTTC
v_gene: TRBV29-1; j_gene: TRBJ2-1; abundance: .; len: 14; d_gene: TRBD2; CDR3aa: CSVPLAGRYNEQFF; CDR3nt: TGCAGCGTTCCTCTAGCGGGGAGGTACAATGAGCAGTTCTTC